The clone carrying this TCR beta chain was observed a handful of times. The antigen is undetermined. At one end, the junction sequence differs from germline, possibly due to a read error. This record comes from a study of blood T cells in healthy people across ages. Broader study findings: The unsorted PBMCs prevented any conclusive comparison of naive versus antigen-experienced cells.

The germline V gene encodes CDR1 MGHRA and CDR2 YSYEKL. The CDR3 consists of 18 residues. With a J-beta primer mix and a sample-barcoded 5' primer, a second PCR ran about 7 to 12 cycles. TCRdb re-called the 5' RACE reads through MiXCR, storing one row per CDR3 protein. The data contain roughly 1.7 million distinct CDR3 sequences, approximately 32% of them singletons. Material for sequencing was blood. The chain uses TRBV4-1 and TRBJ2-3; 8 positions agree with TRBD2. The origin of this receptor is a woman aged 25 to 39 in good health. The CDR3 here is CASSLLPKTSGSTDAQYF. CDR3 DNA: TGCGCCAGCAGTCTACTACCCAAAACTAGCGGAAGCACAGATGCGCAGTATTTT.